The clone carrying this T cell receptor beta chain was counted many times. TCRdb reanalysed the 5' RACE reads using MiXCR and keeps one entry per CDR3 protein. The sample yields 50,000 to 75,000 distinct CDR3 sequences, approximately 6.3% seen once. These data belong to a study of spatial heterogeneity in lung cancer. Germline assignment: CDR1 MDHEN and CDR2 SYDVKM. CDR3 length: 13 amino acids. The ends were cut back, 3 bases at V and 6 bases at J, with 11 bases in the middle. The time point: sample taken at primary tumor resection. This clonotype was sampled from a female donor with early-stage non-small cell lung cancer. V gene TRBV28 combines with J gene TRBJ1-1, with TRBD1 as a possible D gene (6 bases). The material was PBMCs, obtained at surgery. The CDR3 loop reads CASSFWGAPEAFF. The CDR3 bases are TGTGCCAGCAGTTTTTGGGGGGCCCCTGAAGCTTTCTTT.